This TCR beta chain was obtained from a study of T cell responses to AZD1222 COVID-19 vaccine. The CDR3 sequence is 14 residues long. The trim removed 2 bases at V and 4 bases at J, leaving 3 bases unmatched. Germline loops: CDR1 MNHEY, CDR2 SVGEGT. TCRdb keeps only in-frame clones here, not all; method: immunoSEQ multiplex PCR. The sample has 100,000 to 150,000 clones, roughly 93% seen once. The chain has TRBV6-2 or TRBV6-3 and TRBJ2-3; 7 bases line up with TRBD1. The specimen comprised peripheral blood, sampled on day 0 of AZD1222 vaccination. The TCR was taken from an adult in good health. The chain's CDR3 is CASSYGTVADTQYF. The CDR3 DNA is TGTGCCAGCAGTTACGGGACAGTCGCAGATACGCAGTATTTT.